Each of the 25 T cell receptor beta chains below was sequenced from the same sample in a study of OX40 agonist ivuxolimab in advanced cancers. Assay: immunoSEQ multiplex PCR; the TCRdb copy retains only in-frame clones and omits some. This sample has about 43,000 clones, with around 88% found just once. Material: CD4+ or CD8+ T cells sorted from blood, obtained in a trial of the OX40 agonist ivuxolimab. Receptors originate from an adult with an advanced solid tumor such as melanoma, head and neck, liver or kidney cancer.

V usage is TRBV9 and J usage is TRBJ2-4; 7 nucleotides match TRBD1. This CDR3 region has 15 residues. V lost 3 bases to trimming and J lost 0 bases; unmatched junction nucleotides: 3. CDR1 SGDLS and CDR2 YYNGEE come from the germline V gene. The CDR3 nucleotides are TGTGCCAGCAGCGCAGGGACAGTAGCCAAAAACATTCAGTACTTC. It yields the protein CASSAGTVAKNIQYF.

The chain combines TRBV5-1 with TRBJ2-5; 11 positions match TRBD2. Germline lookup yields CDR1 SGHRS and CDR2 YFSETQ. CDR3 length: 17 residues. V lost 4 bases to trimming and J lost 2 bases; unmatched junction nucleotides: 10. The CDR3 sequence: CASSPISGTSGQETQYF. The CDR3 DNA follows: TGCGCCAGCAGCCCCATCTCTGGGACTAGCGGTCAAGAGACCCAGTACTTC.

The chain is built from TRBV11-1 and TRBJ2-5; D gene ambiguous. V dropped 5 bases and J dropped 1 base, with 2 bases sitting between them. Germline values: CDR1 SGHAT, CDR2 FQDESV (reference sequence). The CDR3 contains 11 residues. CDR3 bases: TGTGCCAGCAGCACCCAAGAGACCCAGTACTTC. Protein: CASSTQETQYF.

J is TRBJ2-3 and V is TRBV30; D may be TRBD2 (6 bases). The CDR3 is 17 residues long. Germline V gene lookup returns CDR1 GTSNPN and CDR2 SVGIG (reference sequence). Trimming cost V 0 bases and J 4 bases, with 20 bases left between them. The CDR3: CAWSVRVGAGFADTQYF. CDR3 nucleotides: TGTGCCTGGAGTGTACGGGTCGGTGCGGGATTCGCAGATACGCAGTATTTT.

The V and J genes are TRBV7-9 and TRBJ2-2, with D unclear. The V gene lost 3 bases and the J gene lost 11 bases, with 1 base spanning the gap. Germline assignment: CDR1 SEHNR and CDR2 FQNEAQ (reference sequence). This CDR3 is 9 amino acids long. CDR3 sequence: CASSFELFF. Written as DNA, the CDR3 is TGTGCCAGCAGCTTCGAGCTGTTTTTT. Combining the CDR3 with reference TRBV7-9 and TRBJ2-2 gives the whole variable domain DTGVSQNPRHKITKRGQNVTFRCDPISEHNRLYWYRQTLGQGPEFLTYFQNEAQLEKSRLLSDRFSAERPKGSFSTLEIQRTEQGDSAMYLCASSFELFFGEGSRLTVL.

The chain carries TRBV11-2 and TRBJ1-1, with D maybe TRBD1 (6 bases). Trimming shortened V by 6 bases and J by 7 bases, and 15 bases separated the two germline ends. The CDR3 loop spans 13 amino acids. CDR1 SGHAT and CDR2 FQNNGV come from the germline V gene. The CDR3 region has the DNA TGTGCCAGCAGACTCAGGGGCATGGATGAAGCTTTCTTT. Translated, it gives CASRLRGMDEAFF. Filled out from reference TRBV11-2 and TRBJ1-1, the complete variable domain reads EAGVAQSPRYKIIEKRQSVAFWCNPISGHATLYWYQQILGQGPKLLIQFQNNGVVDDSQLPKDRFSAERLKGVDSTLKIQPAKLEDSAVYLCASRLRGMDEAFFGQGTRLTVV.

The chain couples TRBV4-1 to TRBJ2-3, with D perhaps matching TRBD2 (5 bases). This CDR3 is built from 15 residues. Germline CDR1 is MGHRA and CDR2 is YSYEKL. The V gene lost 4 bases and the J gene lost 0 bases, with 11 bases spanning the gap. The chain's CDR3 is CASSLSGPSTDTQYF. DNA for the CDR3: TGCGCCAGCAGCCTAAGCGGTCCTAGCACAGATACGCAGTATTTT.

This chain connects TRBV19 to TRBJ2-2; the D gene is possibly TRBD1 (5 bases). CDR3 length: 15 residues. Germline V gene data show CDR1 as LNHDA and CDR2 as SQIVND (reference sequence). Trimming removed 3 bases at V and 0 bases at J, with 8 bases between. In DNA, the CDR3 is TGTGCCAGTAGTATCTGGGGCCCGAACACCGGGGAGCTGTTTTTT. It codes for CASSIWGPNTGELFF.

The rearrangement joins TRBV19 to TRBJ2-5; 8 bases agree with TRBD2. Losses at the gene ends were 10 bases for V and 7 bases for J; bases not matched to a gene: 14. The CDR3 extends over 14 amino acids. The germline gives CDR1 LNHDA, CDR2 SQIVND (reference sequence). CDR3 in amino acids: CATRTAGDSGTQYF. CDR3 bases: TGTGCCACCCGAACAGCGGGAGATTCTGGGACCCAGTACTTC. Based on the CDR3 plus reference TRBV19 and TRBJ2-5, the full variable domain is DGGITQSPKYLFRKEGQNVTLSCEQNLNHDAMYWYRQDPGQGLRLIYYSQIVNDFQKGDIAEGYSVSREKKESFPLTVTSAQKNPTAFYLCATRTAGDSGTQYFGPGTRLLVL.

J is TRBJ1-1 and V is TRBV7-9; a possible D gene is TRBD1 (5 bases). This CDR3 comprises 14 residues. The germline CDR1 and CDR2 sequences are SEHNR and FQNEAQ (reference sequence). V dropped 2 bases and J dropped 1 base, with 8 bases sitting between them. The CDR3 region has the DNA TGTGCCAGCAGCTTAAAGGGGCCGAACACTGAAGCTTTCTTT. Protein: CASSLKGPNTEAFF. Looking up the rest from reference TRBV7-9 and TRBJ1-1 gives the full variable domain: DTGVSQNPRHKITKRGQNVTFRCDPISEHNRLYWYRQTLGQGPEFLTYFQNEAQLEKSRLLSDRFSAERPKGSFSTLEIQRTEQGDSAMYLCASSLKGPNTEAFFGQGTRLTVV.

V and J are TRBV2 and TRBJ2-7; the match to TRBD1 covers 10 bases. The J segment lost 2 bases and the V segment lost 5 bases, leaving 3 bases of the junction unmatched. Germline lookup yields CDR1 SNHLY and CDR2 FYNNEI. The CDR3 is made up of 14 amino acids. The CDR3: CASSTGQGAYEQYF. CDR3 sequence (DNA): TGTGCCAGCAGTACAGGACAGGGGGCCTACGAGCAGTACTTC.

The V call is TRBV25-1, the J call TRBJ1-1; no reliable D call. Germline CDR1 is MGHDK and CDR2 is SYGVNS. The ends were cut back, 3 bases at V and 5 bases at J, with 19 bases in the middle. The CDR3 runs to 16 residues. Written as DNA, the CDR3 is TGTGCCAGCAGTGATGAGGCGGACTCAAGTGGTACTGAAGCTTTCTTT. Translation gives CASSDEADSSGTEAFF.

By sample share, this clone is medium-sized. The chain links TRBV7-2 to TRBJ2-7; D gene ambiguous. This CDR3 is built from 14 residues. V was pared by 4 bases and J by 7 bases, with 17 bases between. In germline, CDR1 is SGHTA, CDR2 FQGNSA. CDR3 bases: TGTGCCAGCAGCTCTCCGGGCTCAATCCTAGAGCAGTACTTC. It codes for CASSSPGSILEQYF.

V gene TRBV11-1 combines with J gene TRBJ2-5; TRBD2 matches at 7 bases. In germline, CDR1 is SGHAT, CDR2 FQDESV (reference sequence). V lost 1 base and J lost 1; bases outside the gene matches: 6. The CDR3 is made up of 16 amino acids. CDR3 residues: CASSLVGSGFQETQYF. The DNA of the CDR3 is TGTGCCAGCAGCTTAGTGGGTAGCGGGTTCCAAGAGACCCAGTACTTC.

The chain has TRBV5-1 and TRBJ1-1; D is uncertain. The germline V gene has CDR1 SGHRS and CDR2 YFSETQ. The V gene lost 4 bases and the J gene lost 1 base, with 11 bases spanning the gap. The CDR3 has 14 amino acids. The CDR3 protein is CASSTRTPNTEAFF. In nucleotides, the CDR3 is TGCGCCAGCAGCACTAGGACCCCGAACACTGAAGCTTTCTTT.

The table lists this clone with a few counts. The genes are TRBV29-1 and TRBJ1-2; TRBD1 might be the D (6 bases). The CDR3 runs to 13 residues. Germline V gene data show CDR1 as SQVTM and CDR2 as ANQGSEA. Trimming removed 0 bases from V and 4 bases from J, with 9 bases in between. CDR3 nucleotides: TGCAGCGTTGAAGATCAGGACAGCTATGGCTACACCTTC. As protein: CSVEDQDSYGYTF.

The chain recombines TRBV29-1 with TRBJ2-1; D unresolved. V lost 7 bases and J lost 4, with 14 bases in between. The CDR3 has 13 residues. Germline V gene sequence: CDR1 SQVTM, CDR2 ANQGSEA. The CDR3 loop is CSASRTGYNEQFF. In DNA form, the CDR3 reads TGCAGCGCCTCCCGTACGGGTTACAATGAGCAGTTCTTC.

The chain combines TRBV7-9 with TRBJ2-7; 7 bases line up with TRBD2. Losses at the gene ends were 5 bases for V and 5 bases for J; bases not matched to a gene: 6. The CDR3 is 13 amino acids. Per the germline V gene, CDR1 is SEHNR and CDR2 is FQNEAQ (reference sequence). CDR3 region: CASSPSGYHEQYF. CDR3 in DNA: TGTGCCAGCAGCCCTAGCGGCTACCACGAGCAGTACTTC.

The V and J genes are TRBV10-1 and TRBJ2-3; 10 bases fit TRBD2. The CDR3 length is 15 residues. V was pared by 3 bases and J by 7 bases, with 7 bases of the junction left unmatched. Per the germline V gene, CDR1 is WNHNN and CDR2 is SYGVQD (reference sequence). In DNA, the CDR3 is TGCGCCAGCAGTGATGGGACTAGCGAGGACAATACGCAGTATTTT. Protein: CASSDGTSEDNTQYF.

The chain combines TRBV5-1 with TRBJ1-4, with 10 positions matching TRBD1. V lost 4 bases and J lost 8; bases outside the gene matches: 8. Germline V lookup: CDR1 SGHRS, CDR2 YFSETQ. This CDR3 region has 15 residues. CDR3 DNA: TGCGCCAGCAGCCCCGGGACAGGGGAGGAGGAAAAACTGTTTTTT. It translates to CASSPGTGEEEKLFF.

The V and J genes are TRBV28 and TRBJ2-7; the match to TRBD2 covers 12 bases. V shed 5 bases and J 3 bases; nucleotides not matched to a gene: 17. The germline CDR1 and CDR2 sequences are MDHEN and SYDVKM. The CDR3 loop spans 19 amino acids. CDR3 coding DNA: TGTGCCAGCAGTCCGTCTAGCGGGAGGGAAGGGTGGAACTACTACGAGCAGTACTTC. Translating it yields CASSPSSGREGWNYYEQYF.

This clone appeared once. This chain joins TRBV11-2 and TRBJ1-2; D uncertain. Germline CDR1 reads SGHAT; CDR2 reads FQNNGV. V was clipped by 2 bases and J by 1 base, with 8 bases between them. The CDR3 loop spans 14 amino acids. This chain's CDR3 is CASSLNGINYGYTF. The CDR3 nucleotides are TGTGCCAGCAGCTTAAACGGAATTAACTATGGCTACACCTTC.

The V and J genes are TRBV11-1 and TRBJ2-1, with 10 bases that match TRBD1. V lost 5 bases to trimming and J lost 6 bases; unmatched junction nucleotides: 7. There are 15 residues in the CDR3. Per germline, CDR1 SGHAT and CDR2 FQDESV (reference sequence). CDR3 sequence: CASSLGGTGVNEQFF. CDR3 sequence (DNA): TGTGCCAGCAGCCTAGGTGGGACAGGGGTCAATGAGCAGTTCTTC.

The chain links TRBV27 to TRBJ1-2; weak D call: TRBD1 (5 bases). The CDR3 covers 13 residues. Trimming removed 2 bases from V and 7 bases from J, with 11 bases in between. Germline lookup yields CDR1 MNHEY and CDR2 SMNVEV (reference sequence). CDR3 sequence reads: CASSLGAGSGYTF. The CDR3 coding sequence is TGTGCCAGCAGTTTAGGGGCAGGCTCTGGCTACACCTTC.

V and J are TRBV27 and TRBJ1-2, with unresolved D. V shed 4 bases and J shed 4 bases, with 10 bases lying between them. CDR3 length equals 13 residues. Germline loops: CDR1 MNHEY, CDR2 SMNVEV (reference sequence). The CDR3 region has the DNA TGTGCCAGCAGTTCCGCAGGACCCTATGGCTACACCTTC. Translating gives CASSSAGPYGYTF.